This T cell receptor (beta chain) comes out of a study of T-cell memory formation after mild COVID-19. Study outcomes and limitations: Cross-reactive memory apparently joined, as some responding clones appeared in pre-infection memory.

TCRdb called the 5' RACE reads again in MiXCR, with one record for every CDR3 protein. The data hold 250,000 to 350,000 distinct CDR3 sequences, with more than 15% observed a single time. As regards this clonotype: The antigen remains undetermined.

V was trimmed by 4 bases and J by 6 bases, leaving 13 bases between them. In germline, CDR1 is LNHNV, CDR2 YYDKDF (reference sequence). The CDR3 contains 13 residues. The clonotype comes from a man aged 18-30 years who had mild COVID-19 (a few samples of this study predate the infection). Cell type and time point are not known. The V gene is TRBV15, the J gene TRBJ2-7; D is possibly TRBD1 (5 bases). Sequenced input: PBMCs or a T cell subset sorted from them (not recorded which). In DNA, the CDR3 is TGTGCCACCAGCACCCCCAGGGTCCCCGAGCAGTACGTC. Residues: CATSTPRVPEQYV.